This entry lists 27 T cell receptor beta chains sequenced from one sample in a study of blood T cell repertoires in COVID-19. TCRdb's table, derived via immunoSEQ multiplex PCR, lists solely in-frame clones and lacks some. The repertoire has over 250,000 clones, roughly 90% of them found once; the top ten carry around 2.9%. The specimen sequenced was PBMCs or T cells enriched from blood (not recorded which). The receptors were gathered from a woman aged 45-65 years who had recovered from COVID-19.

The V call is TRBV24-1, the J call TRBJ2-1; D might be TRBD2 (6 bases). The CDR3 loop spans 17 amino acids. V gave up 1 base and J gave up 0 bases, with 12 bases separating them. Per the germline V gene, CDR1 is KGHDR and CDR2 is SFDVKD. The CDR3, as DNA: TGTGCCACCAGTGATTTAAAGCACGGGAGCTCCTACAATGAGCAGTTCTTC. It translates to CATSDLKHGSSYNEQFF.

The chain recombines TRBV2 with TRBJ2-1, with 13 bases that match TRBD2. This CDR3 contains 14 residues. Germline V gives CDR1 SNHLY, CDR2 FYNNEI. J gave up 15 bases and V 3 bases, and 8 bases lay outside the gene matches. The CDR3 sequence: CASSELLAGGPPFF. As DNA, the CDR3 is TGTGCCAGCAGTGAGTTACTAGCGGGAGGGCCTCCGTTCTTC.

The CDR3 nucleotides are TGTGCCAGTAGTCCTCCGCCCCCTCTAGCGGGAAGACCAGATACGCAGTATTTT. Its translation: CASSPPPPLAGRPDTQYF. J is TRBJ2-3 and V is TRBV19; 9 nucleotides line up with TRBD2. V dropped 5 bases and J dropped 4; count of bases not matched to a gene: 16. CDR1 is LNHDA, CDR2 SQIVND, per germline (reference sequence). This CDR3 comprises 18 residues.

DNA of the CDR3: TGTGCCAGCAGCCAAGTACTAGCGGGCGGGGAGCTGTTTTTT. Protein product: CASSQVLAGGELFF. The chain combines TRBV3-1 (or the pseudogene TRBV3-2) with TRBJ2-2; TRBD2 aligns across 9 bases. Germline CDR1 LGHDT, CDR2 YNNKEL (reference sequence). CDR3 length equals 14 residues. J gave up 7 bases and V 1 base, and 1 base lay outside the gene matches.

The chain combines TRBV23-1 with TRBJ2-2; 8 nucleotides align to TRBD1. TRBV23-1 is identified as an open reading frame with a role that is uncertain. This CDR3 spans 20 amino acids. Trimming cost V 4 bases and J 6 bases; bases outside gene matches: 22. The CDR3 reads CASSPLRDRFFCSEPGELFF. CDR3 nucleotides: TGCGCCAGCAGTCCCCTCCGGGACAGGTTTTTTTGCTCGGAGCCCGGGGAGCTGTTTTTT.

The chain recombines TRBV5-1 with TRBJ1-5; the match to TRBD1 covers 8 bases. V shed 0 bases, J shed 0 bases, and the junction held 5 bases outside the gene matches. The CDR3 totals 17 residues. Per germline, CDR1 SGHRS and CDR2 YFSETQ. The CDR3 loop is CASSLGATGASNQPQHF. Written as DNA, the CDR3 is TGCGCCAGCAGCTTGGGGGCGACAGGGGCTAGCAATCAGCCCCAGCATTTT.

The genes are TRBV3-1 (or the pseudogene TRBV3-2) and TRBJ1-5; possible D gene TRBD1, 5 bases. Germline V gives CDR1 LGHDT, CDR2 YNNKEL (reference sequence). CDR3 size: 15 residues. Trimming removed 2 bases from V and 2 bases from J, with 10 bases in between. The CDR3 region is CASSQWGVGNQPQHF. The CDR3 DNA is TGTGCCAGCAGCCAATGGGGCGTAGGCAATCAGCCCCAGCATTTT.

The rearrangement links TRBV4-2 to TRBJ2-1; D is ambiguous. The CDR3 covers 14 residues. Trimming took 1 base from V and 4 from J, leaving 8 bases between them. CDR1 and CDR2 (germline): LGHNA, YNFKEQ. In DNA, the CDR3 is TGTGCCAGCAGCCAAGGCCTAACGTACAATGAGCAGTTCTTC. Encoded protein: CASSQGLTYNEQFF.

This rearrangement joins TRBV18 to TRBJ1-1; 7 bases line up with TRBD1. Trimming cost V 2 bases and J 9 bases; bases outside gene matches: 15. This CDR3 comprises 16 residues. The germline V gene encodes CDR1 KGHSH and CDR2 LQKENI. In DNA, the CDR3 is TGTGCCAGCTCACCAGTAGGACAGGCTGTTAATTCCCAAGCTTTCTTT. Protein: CASSPVGQAVNSQAFF. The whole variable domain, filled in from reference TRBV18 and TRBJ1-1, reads NAGVMQNPRHLVRRRGQEARLRCSPMKGHSHVYWYRQLPEEGLKFMVYLQKENIIDESGMPKERFSAEFPKEGPSILRIQQVVRGDSAAYFCASSPVGQAVNSQAFFGQGTRLTVV.

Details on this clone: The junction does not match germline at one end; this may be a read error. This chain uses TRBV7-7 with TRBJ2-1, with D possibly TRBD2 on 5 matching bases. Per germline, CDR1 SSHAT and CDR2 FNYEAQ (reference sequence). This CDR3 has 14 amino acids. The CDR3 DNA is TGTGCTAGCAGCTTAGCTGGGAGAAACAATGAGCAGTTCTTC. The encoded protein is CASSLAGRNNEQFF.

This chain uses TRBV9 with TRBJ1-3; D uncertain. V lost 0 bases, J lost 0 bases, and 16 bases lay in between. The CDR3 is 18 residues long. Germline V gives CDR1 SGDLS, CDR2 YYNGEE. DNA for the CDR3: TGTGCCAGCAGCGTAGCCCCCGGAGTGGGTATCTCTGGAAACACCATATATTTT. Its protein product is CASSVAPGVGISGNTIYF. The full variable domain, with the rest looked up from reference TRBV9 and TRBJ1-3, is DSGVTQTPKHLITATGQRVTLRCSPRSGDLSVYWYQQSLDQGLQFLIQYYNGEERAKGNILERFSAQQFPDLHSELNLSSLELGDSALYFCASSVAPGVGISGNTIYFGEGSWLTVV.

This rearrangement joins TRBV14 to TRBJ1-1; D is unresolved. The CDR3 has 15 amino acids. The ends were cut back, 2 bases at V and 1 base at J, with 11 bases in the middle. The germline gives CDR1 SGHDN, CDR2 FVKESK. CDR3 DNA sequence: TGTGCCAGCAGCCAATTCACTATCAGGAACACTGAAGCTTTCTTT. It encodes CASSQFTIRNTEAFF.

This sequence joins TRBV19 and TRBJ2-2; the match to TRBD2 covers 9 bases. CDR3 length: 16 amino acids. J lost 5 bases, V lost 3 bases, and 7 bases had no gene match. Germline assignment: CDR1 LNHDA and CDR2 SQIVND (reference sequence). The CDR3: CASSISGSPGTGELFF. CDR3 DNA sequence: TGTGCCAGTAGTATTAGCGGGAGCCCCGGGACCGGGGAGCTGTTTTTT.

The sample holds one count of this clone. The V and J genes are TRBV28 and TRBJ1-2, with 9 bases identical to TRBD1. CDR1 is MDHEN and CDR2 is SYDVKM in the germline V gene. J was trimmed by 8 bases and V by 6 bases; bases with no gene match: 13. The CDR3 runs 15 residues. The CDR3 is CASRSNTQGARGYTF. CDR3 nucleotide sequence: TGTGCCAGCAGAAGTAATACACAGGGGGCGCGCGGCTACACCTTC.

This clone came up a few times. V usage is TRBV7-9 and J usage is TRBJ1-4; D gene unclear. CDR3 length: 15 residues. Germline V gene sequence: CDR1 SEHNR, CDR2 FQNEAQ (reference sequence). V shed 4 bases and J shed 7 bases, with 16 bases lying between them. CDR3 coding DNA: TGTGCCAGCAGCTGGCCCGGGAATGGGATTGAAAAACTGTTTTTT. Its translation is CASSWPGNGIEKLFF.

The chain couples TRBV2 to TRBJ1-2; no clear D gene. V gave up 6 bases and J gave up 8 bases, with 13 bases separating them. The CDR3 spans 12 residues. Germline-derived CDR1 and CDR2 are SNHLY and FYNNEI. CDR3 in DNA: TGTGCCAGCAGAGTCAACACGTGGGGCTACACCTTC. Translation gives CASRVNTWGYTF.

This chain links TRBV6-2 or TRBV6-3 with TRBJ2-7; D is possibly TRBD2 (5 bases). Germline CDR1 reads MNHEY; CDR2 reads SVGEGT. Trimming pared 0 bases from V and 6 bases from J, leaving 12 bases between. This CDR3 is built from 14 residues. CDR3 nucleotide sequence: TGTGCCAGCAGTTACTCGATAGGGAGCGGCGAGCAGTACTTC. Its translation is CASSYSIGSGEQYF.

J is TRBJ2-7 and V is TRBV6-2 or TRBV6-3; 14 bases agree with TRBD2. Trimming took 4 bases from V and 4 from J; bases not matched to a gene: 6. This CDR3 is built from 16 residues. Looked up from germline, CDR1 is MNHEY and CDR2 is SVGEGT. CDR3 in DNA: TGTGCCAGCAGTTCCCGACTAGCGGGAGGGTTTTACGAGCAGTACTTC. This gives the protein CASSSRLAGGFYEQYF.

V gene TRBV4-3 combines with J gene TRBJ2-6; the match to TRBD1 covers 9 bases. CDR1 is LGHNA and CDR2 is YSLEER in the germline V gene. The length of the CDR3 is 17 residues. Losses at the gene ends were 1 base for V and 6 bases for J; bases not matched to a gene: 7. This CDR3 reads CASSQGSGQGMANVLTF. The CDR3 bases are TGCGCCAGCAGCCAAGGGTCTGGACAGGGGATGGCCAACGTCCTGACTTTC.

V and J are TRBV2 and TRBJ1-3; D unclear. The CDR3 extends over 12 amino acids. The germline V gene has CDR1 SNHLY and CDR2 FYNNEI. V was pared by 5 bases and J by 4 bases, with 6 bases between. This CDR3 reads CASSREGNTIYF. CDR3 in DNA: TGTGCCAGCAGTCGTGAGGGAAACACCATATATTTT.

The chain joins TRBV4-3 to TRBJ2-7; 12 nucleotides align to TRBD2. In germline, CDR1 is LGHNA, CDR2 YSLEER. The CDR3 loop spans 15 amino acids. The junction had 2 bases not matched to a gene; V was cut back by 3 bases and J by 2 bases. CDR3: CASSHRLAGAYEQYF. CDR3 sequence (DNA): TGCGCCAGCAGCCACAGACTAGCGGGAGCCTACGAGCAGTACTTC.

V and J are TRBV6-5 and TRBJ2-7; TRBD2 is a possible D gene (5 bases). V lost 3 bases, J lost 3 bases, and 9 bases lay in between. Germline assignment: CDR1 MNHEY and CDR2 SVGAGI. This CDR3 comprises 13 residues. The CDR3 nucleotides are TGTGCCAGCAGTTATGACGGGAACTACGAGCAGTACTTC. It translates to CASSYDGNYEQYF.

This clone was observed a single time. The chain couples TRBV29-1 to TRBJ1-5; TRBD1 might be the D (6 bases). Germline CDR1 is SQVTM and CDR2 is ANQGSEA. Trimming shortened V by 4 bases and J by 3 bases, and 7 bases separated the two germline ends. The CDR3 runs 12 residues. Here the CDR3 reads CSVGDTNQPQHF. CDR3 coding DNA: TGCAGCGTTGGGGACACCAATCAGCCCCAGCATTTT.

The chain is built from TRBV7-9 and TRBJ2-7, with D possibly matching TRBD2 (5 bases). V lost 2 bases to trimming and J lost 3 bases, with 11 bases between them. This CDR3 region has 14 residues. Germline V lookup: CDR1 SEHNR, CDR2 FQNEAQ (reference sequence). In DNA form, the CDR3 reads TGTGCCAGCAGCTTATCACGGGAAAGCTACGAGCAGTACTTC. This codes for CASSLSRESYEQYF.

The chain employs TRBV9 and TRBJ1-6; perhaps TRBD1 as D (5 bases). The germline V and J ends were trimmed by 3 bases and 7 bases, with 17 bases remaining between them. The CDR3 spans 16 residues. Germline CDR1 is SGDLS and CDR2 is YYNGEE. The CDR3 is CASSASHKGMNSPLHF. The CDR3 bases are TGTGCCAGCAGCGCCAGCCATAAGGGGATGAATTCACCCCTCCACTTT.

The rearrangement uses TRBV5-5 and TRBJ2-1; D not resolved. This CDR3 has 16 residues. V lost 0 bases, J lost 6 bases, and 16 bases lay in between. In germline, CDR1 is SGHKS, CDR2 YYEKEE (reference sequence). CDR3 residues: CASSLVSVGPGNEQFF. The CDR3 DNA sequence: TGTGCCAGCAGCTTGGTATCCGTAGGCCCGGGCAATGAGCAGTTCTTC.

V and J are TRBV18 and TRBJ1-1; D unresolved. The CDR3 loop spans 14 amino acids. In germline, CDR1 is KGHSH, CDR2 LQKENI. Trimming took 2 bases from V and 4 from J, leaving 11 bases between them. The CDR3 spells CASSPVESVTEAFF. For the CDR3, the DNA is TGTGCCAGCTCACCAGTAGAAAGCGTCACTGAAGCTTTCTTT.